Here is one TCR beta chain with its context. Its antigen is still unknown. Base quality data are lacking; no much larger clone is found one base away. TCRbeta CDR3 regions were amplified from genomic DNA using the immunoSEQ Assay, a bias-controlled multiplex PCR. The source study handled its data this way. Nucleated cell counts per sample were estimated from amplification of reference gene primers within the assay. Sequence reads were collapsed and filtered to measure the absolute abundance of every unique TCRbeta CDR3 rearrangement. Productive Simpson clonality was computed per sample as the square root of Simpson's diversity index over productive rearrangements. The clones in this table, taken by TCRdb from immuneACCESS, are in-frame only. Not every clone is retained; where verified, under half of the shortfall comes from an unresolved V gene, and the cause of the rest is unknown. The V and J calls and clone size come from that table; D and trimming were worked out from the DNA. In this sample the table shows 250,000 or so clones, more than 70% of which occur a single time. Of the sample, around 6.3% is held by the ten largest clones.

The source of the sample is a study of blood T cell repertoires in COVID-19 (dated by TCRdb to the early 2020s). Notes on the research overall: Samples covering the acute and convalescent phases of COVID-19 were provided by collaborators in the United States, Italy and Spain. Where HLA class I and class II types were available, the types were taken from metadata supplied by the sample provider, not from assay-based typing. The prospective study material was composed of cDNA or gDNA derived from T cells, B-cell-depleted T cells, or PBMCs. The repertoires were made available in a free public database intended to serve as a resource for research on the immune response to SARS-CoV-2. The samples were drawn from the first 160 participants of the ongoing ImmuneRACE study and from roughly 1,300 subjects provided by 6 global collaborators. The dataset comprised deeply sampled blood TCRbeta repertoires from subjects exposed to, actively infected with, or recovered from COVID-19. A de-identified subject ID, COVID-19 status, age in years and sex were almost always included in the sample metadata.

Summary of the overall study and its limitations: The quantity of clinical and demographic metadata differed by source and by participant and was supplied without curation.

One collaborating source in Seattle enrolled patients during active infection and followed them longitudinally through the course of disease. Collaborating institutions collected whole blood in K2EDTA tubes following their own protocols. For TCRbeta analysis, collaborators shipped samples in one of three forms: frozen whole blood, isolated PBMCs, or DNA extracted from either of those sample types. The sample taken for sequencing was peripheral blood. The TCR comes from a woman between 25 and 40 years old with COVID-19, enrolled during active disease.

The DNA sequence follows: TGCGCCAGCAGCCCGTGGGGGAGGCGCACCGGGGAGCTGTTTTTT. Its translation reads: CASSPWGRRTGELFF. The chain couples TRBV4-1 to TRBJ2-2; TRBD2 is possibly the D segment (6 matching bases). CDR1 and CDR2, looked up from the germline V gene, are MGHRA and YSYEKL. V gives up 4 bases and J gives up 4 bases, and the segment between their germline ends measures 13 bases. From the cysteine up to the phenylalanine, the CDR3 has a length of 15 residues. Only CDR3 DNA remains: 45 bases, in frame from the first base.